These T cell receptor beta chains were read from a single sample in a study of T cell responses to AZD1222 COVID-19 vaccine. Here immunoSEQ multiplex PCR was the method, and the copy in TCRdb shows in-frame clones only, minus some. Altogether about 110,000 clones are present, 80% to 90% being singletons, with the ten largest covering roughly 4.4%. Here the sequenced sample was peripheral blood, taken 28 days after the second AZD1222 dose. Every receptor here comes from an adult who received the AZD1222 COVID-19 vaccine. The CDR3 runs from the conserved cysteine through the conserved F or W. The order of the fields is V gene, J gene, D gene, clone size, CDR3 DNA, CDR3 protein. The D gene is left open where the match is weak. Size values are once, few and many counts, or a class for expanded clones, and some rows have none.

>TRBV6-5|TRBJ1-1|.|.
TGTGCCAGCGAGAACTTTGAGGGAAGCACTGAAGCTTTCTTT
CASENFEGSTEAFF
>TRBV4-3|TRBJ1-6|TRBD1|once
TGCGCCAGCAGCCAAGGGACCCGGGACAGGGGTTTGAAGTCACCCCTCCACTTT
CASSQGTRDRGLKSPLHF
>TRBV5-3|TRBJ2-1|.|.
TGTGCCAGACGCGGCTTGAGCTCCTACAATGAGCAGTTCTTC
CARRGLSSYNEQFF
>TRBV4-3|TRBJ2-7|.|.
TGCGCCAGCAGCCAAGATGGAGGGAGGAACTACGAGCAGTACTTC
CASSQDGGRNYEQYF
>TRBV19|TRBJ1-5|.|.
TGTGCCAGTGGATCTAGTTGGGGGGTCGGTCAGCCCCAGCATTTT
CASGSSWGVGQPQHF
>TRBV6-6|TRBJ1-1|TRBD1|.
TGTGCCAGCTCCTTAGGGGGCGGGAACACTGAAGCTTTCTTT
CASSLGGGNTEAFF
>TRBV20-1|TRBJ1-6|TRBD1|.
TGCAGTGCTAGTCCCGGAAGACAGGGAGGATCACCCCTCCACTTT
CSASPGRQGGSPLHF
>TRBV9|TRBJ1-3|.|.
TGTGCCAGCAGCGTCGGTAGGGGGACCTCTGGAAACACCATATATTTT
CASSVGRGTSGNTIYF
>TRBV19|TRBJ2-1|TRBD1|few
TGTGCCAGTAGGGTACAGGGGACAGGTGAGCAGTTCTTC
CASRVQGTGEQFF
>TRBV7-2|TRBJ2-1|.|.
TGTGCCAGCAGCCAAAGCGCGGTGAATTACAATGAGCAGTTCTTC
CASSQSAVNYNEQFF
>TRBV5-4|TRBJ2-3|.|.
TGTGCCAGCAGCTTGGGGGAGGAGCGGACTAGCACAGATACGCAGTATTTT
CASSLGEERTSTDTQYF
>TRBV2|TRBJ1-1|.|once
TGTGCCAGCTATACGATCTTGAACACTGAAGCTTTCTTT
CASYTILNTEAFF
>TRBV19|TRBJ1-5|.|.
TGTGCCAGTATCAGCCATAGCAATCAGCCCCAGCATTTT
CASISHSNQPQHF
>TRBV6-5|TRBJ1-5|.|.
TGTGCCAGCAGTTGGAGGGAGAACCAGCCCCAGCATTTT
CASSWRENQPQHF
>TRBV7-8|TRBJ2-7|.|.
TGTGCCAGCAGCCCTCGGGGGCCCTCCTACGAGCAGTACTTC
CASSPRGPSYEQYF
>TRBV7-9|TRBJ2-7|.|once
TGTGCCAGCAGCTTACCATTTGGCAGGGAGGACGAGCAGTACTTC
CASSLPFGREDEQYF
>TRBV15|TRBJ2-7|TRBD2|.
TGTGCCACCAGCAGAGAAACTAGCGGTTCCTACGAGCAGTACTTC
CATSRETSGSYEQYF
>TRBV10-3|TRBJ2-1|TRBD2|.
TGTGCCATCAAGTCCGGGACTAGTGTTGAGCAGTTCTTC
CAIKSGTSVEQFF
>TRBV7-9|TRBJ2-7|.|.
TGTGCCAGCAGCTTATCGGGGGTTCGCGAGCAGTACTTC
CASSLSGVREQYF
>TRBV2|TRBJ2-3|TRBD2|.
TGTGCCACCGGGACTAGCGGGATGGATACGCAGTATTTT
CATGTSGMDTQYF
>TRBV2|TRBJ1-1|.|.
TGTGCCAGCACCACGGCGGGAGGGAGGGTCACTGAAGCTTTCTTT
CASTTAGGRVTEAFF
>TRBV7-2|TRBJ2-7|.|.
TGTGCCAGCAGCTTAGGGGGGTACAGCCCTGAGCAGTACTTC
CASSLGGYSPEQYF
>TRBV5-1|TRBJ2-3|TRBD1|.
TGCGCCAGCAGCTCTACAGGGGTAGGCACAGATACGCAGTATTTT
CASSSTGVGTDTQYF
>TRBV15|TRBJ1-5|.|.
TGTGCCACTCAGCCGGGAGGGGGTCAGCCCCAGCATTTT
CATQPGGGQPQHF
>TRBV28|TRBJ1-4|.|.
TGTGCCAGCAGTTTATTTGGTGGGGAAAAACTGTTTTTT
CASSLFGGEKLFF
>TRBV6-2/TRBV6-3|TRBJ1-1|.|.
TGTGCCAGCAGTTTTAGCGGACACGACACTGAAGCTTTCTTT
CASSFSGHDTEAFF
>TRBV2|TRBJ2-7|TRBD2|.
TGTGCCAGCAGTGCCTCAGCGGGAGGAAGTTTGTACGAGCAGTACTTC
CASSASAGGSLYEQYF
>TRBV20-1|TRBJ1-3|.|.
TGCAGTGCTAGAGGGGGAAACACCATATATTTT
CSARGGNTIYF
>TRBV5-1|TRBJ2-3|TRBD2|.
TGCGCCAGCAGCTGGCGGGGGATCTGGGAAGATACGCAGTATTTT
CASSWRGIWEDTQYF
>TRBV9|TRBJ1-1|.|.
TGTGCCAGCGTCGAATTTCACAGCCCTCAAAGGGACACTGAAGCTTTCTTT
CASVEFHSPQRDTEAFF
>TRBV27|TRBJ2-1|.|.
TGTGCCAGCAGTTTTGGCCCTAGCCCTGGGACGAATGAGCAGTTCTTC
CASSFGPSPGTNEQFF
>TRBV19|TRBJ1-1|TRBD1|.
TGTGCCAGTAGTATAGGACAGGGGGCTGAAGCTTTCTTT
CASSIGQGAEAFF